The T cell receptor (beta chain) under discussion was sequenced for a study of blood T cell repertoires in COVID-19. For the study at large: Whether acute or convalescent, the COVID-19 samples came from the United States, Italy and Spain.

Recruits, aged roughly 18 to 95 years, lived in 25 or so US areas. Participant reports of clinical history set cohort assignment. Recovered status in Cohort 3 required two negative PCRs, clearance, or symptom resolution. Repertoires were generated with immunoSEQ multiplex PCR, while TCRdb's copy carries only in-frame clones and drops some. The sample has about half a million clones, 80% to 90% seen once. The ends were cut back, 9 bases at V and 7 bases at J, with 28 bases in the middle. CDR1 LNHDA and CDR2 SQIVND come from the germline V gene (reference sequence). The CDR3 is made up of 17 amino acids.

The source material was PBMCs or T cells enriched from blood (not recorded which). This sequence joins TRBV19 and TRBJ1-5, with a possible D match to TRBD1 (6 bases). The receptor comes from an older woman who had recovered from COVID-19. This chain's CDR3 is CASSFLPGQTDRQPQHF. The DNA of the CDR3 is TGTGCCAGCAGCTTCCTCCCCGGACAGACAGACAGGCAGCCCCAGCATTTT.